Below, one T cell receptor beta chain is given with its context. Its antigen is not known. A much larger clone sits a single nucleotide away, making a read error possible. This specimen belongs to a study of T cells in Graves' hyperthyroidism and ophthalmopathy. Study in general: It was at initial diagnosis, before any treatment, that peripheral blood was collected. Study-level findings and limits: Patients with ophthalmopathy were separated from those with stable hyperthyroidism by a 13 V-J model.

RNA transcripts were the template for amplifying TCR beta CDR3 regions. A first-round RT-PCR of the TCR CDR3 used the HTBI primer set. TCRdb re-called the multiplex PCR reads with MiXCR, one entry per CDR3 protein. The sample records a few hundred thousand distinct CDR3 sequences, roughly 15% being singletons. The germline V gene encodes CDR1 SEHNR and CDR2 FQNEAQ (reference sequence). V lost 7 bases, J lost 5 bases, and 12 bases lay in between. The CDR3 spans 13 residues. Sequenced input: blood. This clonotype was sampled from a woman in her sixties with Graves' ophthalmopathy. This chain joins TRBV7-9 and TRBJ2-1; D ambiguous. The CDR3, as DNA: TGTGCCAGCAACCCACGGGTCGACAATGAGCAGTTCTTC. Its protein is CASNPRVDNEQFF.